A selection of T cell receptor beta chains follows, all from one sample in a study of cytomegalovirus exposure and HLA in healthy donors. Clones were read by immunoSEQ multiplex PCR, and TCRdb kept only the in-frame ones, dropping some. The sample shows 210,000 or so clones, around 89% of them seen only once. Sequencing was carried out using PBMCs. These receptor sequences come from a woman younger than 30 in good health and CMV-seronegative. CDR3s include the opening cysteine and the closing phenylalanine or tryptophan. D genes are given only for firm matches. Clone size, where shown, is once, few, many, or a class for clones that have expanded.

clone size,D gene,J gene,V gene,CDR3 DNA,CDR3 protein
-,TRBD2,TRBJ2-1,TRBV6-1,TGTGCCAGCAGTGAACAGAGGGACGGCGGGGAGGGTTACAATGAGCAGTTCTTC,CASSEQRDGGEGYNEQFF
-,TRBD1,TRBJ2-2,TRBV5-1,TGCGCCAGCAGCACAGGGGCGGAACTCTACACCGGGGAGCTGTTTTTT,CASSTGAELYTGELFF
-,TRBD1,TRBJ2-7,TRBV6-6,TGTGCCAGCAGTCAGGAGACAGGGGGTCCCTACGAGCAGCACTTC,CASSQETGGPYEQHF
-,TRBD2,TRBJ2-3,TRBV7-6,TGTGCCAGCAGCCTCGGTCCAATTAGCGGGAGAGATACGCAGTATTTT,CASSLGPISGRDTQYF
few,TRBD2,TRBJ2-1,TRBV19,TGTGCCAGTAGTACGGGTCTAGCGGGGTCGGGGAATGAGCAGTTCTTC,CASSTGLAGSGNEQFF
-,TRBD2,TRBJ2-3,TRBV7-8,TGTGCCAGCAGCTTAGCGGACGATCTAGCGGGAGTGGCAGATACGCAGTATTTT,CASSLADDLAGVADTQYF
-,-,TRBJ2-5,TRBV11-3,TGTGCCAGCAGCTCCACCTCAGGGAGGAGAGAGACCCAGTACTTC,CASSSTSGRRETQYF
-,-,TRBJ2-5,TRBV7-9,TGTGCCAGCCGGTCGGCAGGGTGGGAGACCCAGTACTTC,CASRSAGWETQYF
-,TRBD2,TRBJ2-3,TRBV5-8,TGTGCCAGCAGCCCTGCGAGCGGGGGGACAGATACGCAGTATTTT,CASSPASGGTDTQYF
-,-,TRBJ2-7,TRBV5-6,TGTGCCAGCAGCGGGGGGTTGGGGGTGTCCTACGAGCAGTACTTC,CASSGGLGVSYEQYF
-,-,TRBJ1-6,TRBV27,TGTGCCAGCAGTGCTGCGCTTTCACCCCTCCACTTT,CASSAALSPLHF
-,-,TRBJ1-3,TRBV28,TGTGCCAGCAGTCTACAGCCGCCCTCTGGAAACACCATATATTTT,CASSLQPPSGNTIYF
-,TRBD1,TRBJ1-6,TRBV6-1,TGTGCCAGCAGTCGGACAGGGTTGGGTTCACCCCTCCACTTT,CASSRTGLGSPLHF
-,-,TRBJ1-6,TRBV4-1,TGCGCCAGCAGCCAGGCCCCCGCAGGGAAACGTTCACCCCTCCACTTT,CASSQAPAGKRSPLHF
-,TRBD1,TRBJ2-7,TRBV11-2,TGTGCCAGCAGCAACGGGACAGGGCCCTACGAGCAGTACTTC,CASSNGTGPYEQYF
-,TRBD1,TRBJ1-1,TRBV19,TGTGCCAGTGCGCGCCGGGACAGGGGCTTCTTT,CASARRDRGFF
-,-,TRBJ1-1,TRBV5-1,TGCGCCAGCAGCTTGGAAGCGAACACTGAAGCTTTCTTT,CASSLEANTEAFF
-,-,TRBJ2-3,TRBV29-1,TGCAGCGTTGAAGATTCGCTGGGCCCGGATACGCAGTATTTT,CSVEDSLGPDTQYF
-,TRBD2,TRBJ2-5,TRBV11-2,TGTGCCAGCAGCTTAGCTTGGTCGGGGGGGAACCAAGAGACCCAGTACTTC,CASSLAWSGGNQETQYF
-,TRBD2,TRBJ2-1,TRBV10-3,TGTGCCATCAGCGGGGGGGCGGGGGGATACAATGAGCAGTTCTTC,CAISGGAGGYNEQFF
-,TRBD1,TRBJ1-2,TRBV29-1,TGCAGCGTTGAAGTGTGGGGAACAGGGGATGGCTACACCTTC,CSVEVWGTGDGYTF
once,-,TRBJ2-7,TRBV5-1,TGCGCCAGCAGCGAAGGACAGCTTAACTACGAGCAGTACTTC,CASSEGQLNYEQYF
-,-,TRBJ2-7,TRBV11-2,TGTGCCAGCAGCCCGAGCGAGAACGAGCAGTACTTC,CASSPSENEQYF
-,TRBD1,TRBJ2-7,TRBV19,TGTGCCAGTAGTATGGCAGGGGGCCAATACGAGCAGTACTTC,CASSMAGGQYEQYF
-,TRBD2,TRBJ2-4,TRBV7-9,TGTGCCAGCAGCGTAGACCAGGCGGGGGTAATGGGAAACATTCAGTACTTC,CASSVDQAGVMGNIQYF
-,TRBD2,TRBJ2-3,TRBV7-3,TGTGCCAGCAGCTTTGTGGGAGGGACAGATACGCAGTATTTT,CASSFVGGTDTQYF
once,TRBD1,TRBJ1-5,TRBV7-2,TGTGCCAGCAGCTTTACACCAGGGGGCGGGCAGCCCCAGCATTTT,CASSFTPGGGQPQHF
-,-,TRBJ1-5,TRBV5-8,TGTGCCAGCAGCTTGGGGACAGATAGCAATCAGCCCCAGCATTTT,CASSLGTDSNQPQHF
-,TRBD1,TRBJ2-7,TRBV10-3,TGTGCCATCAGGGGTGGACAGGGAGACTACGAGCAGTACTTC,CAIRGGQGDYEQYF
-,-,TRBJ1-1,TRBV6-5,TGTGCCAGCAGTCAGGGATACACTGAAGCTTTCTTT,CASSQGYTEAFF
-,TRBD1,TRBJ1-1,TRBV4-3,TGCGCCAGCAGCCAAGACTGGTTTGACAGGGGGCACCCAAAGGCTTTCTTT,CASSQDWFDRGHPKAFF
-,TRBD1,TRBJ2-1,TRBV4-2,TGTGCCAGCAGCCAAGATGATCGACAGGGATCCTACAATGAGCAGTTCTTC,CASSQDDRQGSYNEQFF
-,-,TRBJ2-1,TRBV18,TGTGCCAGCTCACGAAGCGATGAGCAGTTCTTC,CASSRSDEQFF
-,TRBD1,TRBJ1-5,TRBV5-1,TGCGCCAGCAGCTCCGGGACAGGACATAGCAATCAGCCCCAGCATTTT,CASSSGTGHSNQPQHF
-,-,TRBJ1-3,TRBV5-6,TGTGCCAGCAGCGAGGACAGTTTCTCTGGAAACACCATATATTTT,CASSEDSFSGNTIYF
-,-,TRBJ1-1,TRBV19,TGTGCCAGTAGTATAATGATAAGGAGTGCGGCGCGCAACACTGAAGCTTTCTTT,CASSIMIRSAARNTEAFF
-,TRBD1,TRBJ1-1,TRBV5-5,TGTGCCAGCAGCTTGGCTGCGACAGGGAGCGCGAACACTGAAGCTTTCTTT,CASSLAATGSANTEAFF